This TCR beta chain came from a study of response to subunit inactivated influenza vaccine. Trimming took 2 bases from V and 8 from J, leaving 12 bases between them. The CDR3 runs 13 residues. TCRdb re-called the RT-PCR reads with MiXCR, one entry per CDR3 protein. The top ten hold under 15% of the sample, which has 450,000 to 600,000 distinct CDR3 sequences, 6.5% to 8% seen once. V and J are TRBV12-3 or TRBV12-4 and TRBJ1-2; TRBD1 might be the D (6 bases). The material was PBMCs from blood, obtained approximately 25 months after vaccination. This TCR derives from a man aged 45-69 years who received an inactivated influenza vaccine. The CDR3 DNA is TGTGCCAGCAGTTTACAGGGGAAGATGGGCTACACCTTC. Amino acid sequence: CASSLQGKMGYTF.